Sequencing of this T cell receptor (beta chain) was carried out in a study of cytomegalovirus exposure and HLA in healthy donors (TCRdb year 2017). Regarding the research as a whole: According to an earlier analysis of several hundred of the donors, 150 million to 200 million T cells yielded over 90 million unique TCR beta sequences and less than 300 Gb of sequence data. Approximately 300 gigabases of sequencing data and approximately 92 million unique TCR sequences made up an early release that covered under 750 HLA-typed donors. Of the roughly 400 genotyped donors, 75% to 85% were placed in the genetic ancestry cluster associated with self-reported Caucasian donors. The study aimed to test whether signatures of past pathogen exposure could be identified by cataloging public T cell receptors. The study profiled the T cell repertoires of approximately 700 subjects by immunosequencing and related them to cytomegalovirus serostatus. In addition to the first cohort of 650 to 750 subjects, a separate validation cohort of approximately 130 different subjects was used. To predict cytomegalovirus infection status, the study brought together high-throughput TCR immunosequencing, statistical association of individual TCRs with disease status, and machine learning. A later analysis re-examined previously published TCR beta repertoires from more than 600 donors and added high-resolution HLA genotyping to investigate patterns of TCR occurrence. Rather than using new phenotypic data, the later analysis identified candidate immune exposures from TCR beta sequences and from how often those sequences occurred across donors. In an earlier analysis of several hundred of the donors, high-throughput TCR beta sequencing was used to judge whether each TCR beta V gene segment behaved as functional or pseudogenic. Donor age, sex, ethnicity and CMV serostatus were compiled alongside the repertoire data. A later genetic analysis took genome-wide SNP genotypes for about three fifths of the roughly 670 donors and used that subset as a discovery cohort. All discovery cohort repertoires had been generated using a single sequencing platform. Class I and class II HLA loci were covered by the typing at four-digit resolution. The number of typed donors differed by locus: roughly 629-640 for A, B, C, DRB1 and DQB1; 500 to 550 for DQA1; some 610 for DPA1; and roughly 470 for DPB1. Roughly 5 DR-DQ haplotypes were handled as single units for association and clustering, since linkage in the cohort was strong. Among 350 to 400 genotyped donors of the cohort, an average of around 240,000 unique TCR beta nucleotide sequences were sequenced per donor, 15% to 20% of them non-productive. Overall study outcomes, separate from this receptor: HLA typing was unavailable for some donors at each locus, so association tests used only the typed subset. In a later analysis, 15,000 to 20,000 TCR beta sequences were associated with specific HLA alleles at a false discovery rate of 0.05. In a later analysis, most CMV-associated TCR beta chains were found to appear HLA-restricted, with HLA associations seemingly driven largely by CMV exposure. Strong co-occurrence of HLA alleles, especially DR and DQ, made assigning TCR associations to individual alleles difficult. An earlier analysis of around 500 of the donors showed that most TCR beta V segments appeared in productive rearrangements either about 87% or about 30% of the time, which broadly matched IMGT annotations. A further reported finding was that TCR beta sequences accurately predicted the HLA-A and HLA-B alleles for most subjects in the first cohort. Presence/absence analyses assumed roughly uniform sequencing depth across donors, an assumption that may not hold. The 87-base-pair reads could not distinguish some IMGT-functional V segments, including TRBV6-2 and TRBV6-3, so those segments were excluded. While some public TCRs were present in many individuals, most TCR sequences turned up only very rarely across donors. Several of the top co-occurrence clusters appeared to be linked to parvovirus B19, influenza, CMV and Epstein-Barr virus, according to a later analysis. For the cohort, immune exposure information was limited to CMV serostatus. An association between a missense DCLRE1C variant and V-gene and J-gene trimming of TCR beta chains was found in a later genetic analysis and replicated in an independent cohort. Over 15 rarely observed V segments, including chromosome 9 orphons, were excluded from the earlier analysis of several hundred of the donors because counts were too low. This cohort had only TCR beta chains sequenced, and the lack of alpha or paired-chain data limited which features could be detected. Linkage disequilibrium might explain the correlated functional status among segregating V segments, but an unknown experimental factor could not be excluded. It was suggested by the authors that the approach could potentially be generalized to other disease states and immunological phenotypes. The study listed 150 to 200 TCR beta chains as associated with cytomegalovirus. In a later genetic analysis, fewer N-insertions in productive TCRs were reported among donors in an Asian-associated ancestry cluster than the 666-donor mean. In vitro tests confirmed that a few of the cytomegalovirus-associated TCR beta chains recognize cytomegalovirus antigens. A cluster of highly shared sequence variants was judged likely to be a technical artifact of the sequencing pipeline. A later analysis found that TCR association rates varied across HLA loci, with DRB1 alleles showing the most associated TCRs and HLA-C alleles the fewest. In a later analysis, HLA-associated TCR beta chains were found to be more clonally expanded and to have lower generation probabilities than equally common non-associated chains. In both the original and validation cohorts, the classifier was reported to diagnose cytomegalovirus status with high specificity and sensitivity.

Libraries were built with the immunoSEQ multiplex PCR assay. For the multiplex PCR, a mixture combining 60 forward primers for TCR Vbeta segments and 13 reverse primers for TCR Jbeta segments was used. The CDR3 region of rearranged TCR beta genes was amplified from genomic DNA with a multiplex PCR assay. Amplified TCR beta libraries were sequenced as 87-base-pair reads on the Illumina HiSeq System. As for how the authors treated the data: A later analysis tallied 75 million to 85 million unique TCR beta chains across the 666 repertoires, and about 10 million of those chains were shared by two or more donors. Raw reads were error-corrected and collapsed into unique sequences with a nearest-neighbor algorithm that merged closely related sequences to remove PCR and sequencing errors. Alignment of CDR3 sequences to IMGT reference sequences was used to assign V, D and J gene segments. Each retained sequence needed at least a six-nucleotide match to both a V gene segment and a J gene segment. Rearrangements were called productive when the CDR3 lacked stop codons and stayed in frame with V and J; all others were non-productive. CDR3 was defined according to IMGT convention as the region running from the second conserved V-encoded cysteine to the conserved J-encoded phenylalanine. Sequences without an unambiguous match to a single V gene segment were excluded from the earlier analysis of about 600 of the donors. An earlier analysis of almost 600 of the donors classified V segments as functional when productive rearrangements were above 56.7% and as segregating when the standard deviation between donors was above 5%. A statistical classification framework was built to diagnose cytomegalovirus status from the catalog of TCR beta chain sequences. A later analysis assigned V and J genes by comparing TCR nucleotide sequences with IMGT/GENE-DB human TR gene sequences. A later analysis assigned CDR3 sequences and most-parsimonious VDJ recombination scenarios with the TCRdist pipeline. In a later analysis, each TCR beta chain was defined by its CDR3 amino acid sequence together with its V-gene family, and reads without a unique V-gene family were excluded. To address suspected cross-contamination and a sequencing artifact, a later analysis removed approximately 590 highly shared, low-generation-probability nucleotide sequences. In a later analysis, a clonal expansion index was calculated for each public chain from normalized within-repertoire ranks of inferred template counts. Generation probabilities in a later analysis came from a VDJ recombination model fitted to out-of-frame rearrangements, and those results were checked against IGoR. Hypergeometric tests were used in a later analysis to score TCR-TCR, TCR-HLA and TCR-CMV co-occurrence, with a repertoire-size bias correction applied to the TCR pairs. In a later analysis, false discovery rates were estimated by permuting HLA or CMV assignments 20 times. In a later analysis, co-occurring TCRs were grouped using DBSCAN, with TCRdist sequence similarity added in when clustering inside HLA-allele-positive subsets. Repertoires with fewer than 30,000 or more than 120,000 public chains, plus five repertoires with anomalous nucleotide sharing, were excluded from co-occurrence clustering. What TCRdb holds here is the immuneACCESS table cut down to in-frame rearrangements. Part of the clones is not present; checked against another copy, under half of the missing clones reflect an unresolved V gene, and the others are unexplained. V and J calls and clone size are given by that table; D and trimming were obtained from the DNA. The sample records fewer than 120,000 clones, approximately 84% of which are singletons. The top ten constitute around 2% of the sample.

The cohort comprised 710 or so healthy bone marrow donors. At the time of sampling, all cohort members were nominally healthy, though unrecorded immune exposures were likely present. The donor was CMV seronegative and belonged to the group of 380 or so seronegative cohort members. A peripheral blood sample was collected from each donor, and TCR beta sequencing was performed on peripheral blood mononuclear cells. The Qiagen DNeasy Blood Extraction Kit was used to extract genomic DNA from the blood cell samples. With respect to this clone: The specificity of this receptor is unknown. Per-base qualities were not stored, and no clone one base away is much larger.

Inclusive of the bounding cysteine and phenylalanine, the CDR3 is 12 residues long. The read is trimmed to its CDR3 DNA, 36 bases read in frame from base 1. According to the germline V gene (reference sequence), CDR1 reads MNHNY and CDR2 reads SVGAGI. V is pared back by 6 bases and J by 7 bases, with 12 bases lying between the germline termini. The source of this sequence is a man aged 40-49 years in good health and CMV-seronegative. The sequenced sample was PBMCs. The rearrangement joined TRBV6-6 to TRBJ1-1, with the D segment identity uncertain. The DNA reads TGTGCCAGCAGGGACTCAGATTATGAAGCTTTCTTT. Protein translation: CASRDSDYEAFF.